The 18 T cell receptor beta chains below were found in one sample sequenced in a study of shared clonotypes between healthy human individuals (dated by TCRdb to between 2020 and 2021). The library was made by the immunoSEQ multiplex PCR assay. TCRdb obtained this table from immuneACCESS and retained in-frame rearrangements with V and J assigned. These tables miss some clones; where compared with another copy, unresolved V genes account for less than half of the shortfall, and the remainder is unexplained. Recorded for this sample are about 2 million clones; roughly 94% of them occurred a single time. The top ten clonotypes cover 0.13% of the sample. The sequencing input was naive CD4+ T cells sorted from blood. The intended sense of this specimen's cell subset or site label: CD45RA+ positively selected. The origin of the receptors is a man aged 18 to 30 in good health.

This clone was counted a single time. The rearrangement links TRBV6-1 to TRBJ2-3; D unresolved. CDR1 and CDR2 from the germline V gene are MNHNS and SASEGT. CDR3 size: 15 residues. V dropped 4 bases and J dropped 1 base, with 12 bases sitting between them. This CDR3 reads CASSVSNYGTDTQYF. The CDR3 bases are TGTGCCAGCAGTGTCAGCAACTACGGCACAGATACGCAGTATTTT.

The rearrangement uses TRBV18 and TRBJ1-6; 9 nucleotides agree with TRBD1. Germline CDR1 is KGHSH and CDR2 is LQKENI. The length of the CDR3 is 18 residues. V shed 3 bases, J shed 3 bases, and the junction held 9 bases outside the gene matches. CDR3: CASSPTWTGALYNSPLHF. The CDR3 nucleotides read TGTGCCAGCTCACCGACTTGGACAGGGGCCCTCTATAATTCACCCCTCCACTTT.

Remarks on this clone: The same CDR3 can be traced to other DNA sequences in this sample. The chain uses TRBV30 and TRBJ1-2; TRBD1 is a possible D gene (6 bases). Germline loops: CDR1 GTSNPN, CDR2 SVGIG (reference sequence). The CDR3 loop spans 13 amino acids. V was cut by 0 bases and J by 4 bases, with 9 bases left in between. CDR3 DNA: TGTGCCTGGAGTGTAGGGGGTCCCTATGGCTACACCTTC. This sequence encodes CAWSVGGPYGYTF.

The chain couples TRBV12-5 to TRBJ2-2; 10 bases are shared with TRBD1. The V gene's germline CDR1 is LGHNT and CDR2 FRNRAP. V dropped 0 bases and J dropped 4; count of bases not matched to a gene: 8. This CDR3 comprises 18 residues. CDR3 nucleotide sequence: TGTGCTAGTGGTTTGGTACTAGGGACAGGGGAGCGCACCGGGGAGCTGTTTTTT. Its translation is CASGLVLGTGERTGELFF.

The rearrangement links TRBV11-2 to TRBJ2-3, with 10 positions matching TRBD2. The J segment lost 4 bases and the V segment lost 1 base, leaving 5 bases of the junction unmatched. CDR1 SGHAT and CDR2 FQNNGV come from the germline V gene. The CDR3 has 16 amino acids. CDR3 nucleotides: TGTGCCAGCAGCTTAGTTCAAGCGGGAGGGGCAGATACGCAGTATTTT. The encoded protein is CASSLVQAGGADTQYF.

The chain has TRBV7-9 and TRBJ2-1; 7 bases are shared with TRBD1. V gave up 4 bases and J gave up 14 bases; unmatched junction bases: 11. Germline V gene data show CDR1 as SEHNR and CDR2 as FQNEAQ (reference sequence). The CDR3 runs to 13 residues. The CDR3 reads CASSWGPTGREFF. In nucleotides, the CDR3 is TGTGCCAGCAGCTGGGGACCGACAGGGCGAGAGTTCTTC.

V usage is TRBV5-1 and J usage is TRBJ2-3; 8 nucleotides line up with TRBD2. V lost 3 bases, J lost 3 bases, and 6 bases stayed unmatched. Per the germline V gene, CDR1 is SGHRS and CDR2 is YFSETQ. The length of the CDR3 is 15 residues. DNA of the CDR3: TGCGCCAGCAGCTCTCCGGGACTAGATACAGATACGCAGTATTTT. The encoded protein is CASSSPGLDTDTQYF.

The chain is built from TRBV19 and TRBJ1-4; the match to TRBD1 covers 9 bases. V dropped 6 bases and J dropped 0; count of bases not matched to a gene: 2. Germline-derived CDR1 and CDR2 are LNHDA and SQIVND (reference sequence). This CDR3 comprises 15 residues. The CDR3: CASRRQGATNEKLFF. DNA of the CDR3: TGTGCCAGTAGAAGACAGGGGGCAACTAATGAAAAACTGTTTTTT.

The V gene is TRBV5-6, the J gene TRBJ2-7; perhaps TRBD1 as D (5 bases). Trimming removed 4 bases at V and 2 bases at J, with 13 bases between. Germline CDR1 SGHDT, CDR2 YYEEEE. The CDR3 runs 14 residues. Here the CDR3 reads CASSPDTRTYEQYF. The CDR3 coding sequence is TGTGCCAGCAGCCCGGACACGAGGACCTACGAGCAGTACTTC.

The chain carries TRBV18 and TRBJ2-2, with a weak D call TRBD1 (5 bases). The V end lost 5 bases, the J end lost 4 bases, and 17 bases lay between the germline ends. CDR3 length: 16 residues. Germline loops: CDR1 KGHSH, CDR2 LQKENI. CDR3 DNA: TGTGCCAGCTCATCGCCAGTTGGGGCCGGCACCGGGGAGCTGTTTTTT. Residues: CASSSPVGAGTGELFF. Full variable domain (rest looked up from reference TRBV18 and TRBJ2-2): NAGVMQNPRHLVRRRGQEARLRCSPMKGHSHVYWYRQLPEEGLKFMVYLQKENIIDESGMPKERFSAEFPKEGPSILRIQQVVRGDSAAYFCASSSPVGAGTGELFFGEGSRLTVL.

The gene calls are TRBV28 and TRBJ2-7; unclear D gene. This CDR3 comprises 12 residues. V was pared by 3 bases and J by 7 bases, with 10 bases between. Germline V gene sequence: CDR1 MDHEN, CDR2 SYDVKM. The CDR3 is CASSLALLEQYF. In DNA form, the CDR3 reads TGTGCCAGCAGTTTGGCCCTCCTTGAGCAGTACTTC.

CDR3 in DNA: TGTGCCAGCAGCGGCCTGAGGACGCCGGTGCACTTT. Translated: CASSGLRTPVHF. V gene TRBV6-1 combines with J gene TRBJ1-6; D not resolved. Germline V lookup: CDR1 MNHNS, CDR2 SASEGT. CDR3 length: 12 residues. V lost 6 bases and J 19 bases, leaving 19 bases between the germline ends.

CDR3 sequence: CASSPLGRGETQYF. The CDR3 DNA reads TGTGCCAGTAGTCCCCTTGGGCGAGGAGAGACCCAGTACTTC. This chain links TRBV19 with TRBJ2-5; D not resolved. Germline assignment: CDR1 LNHDA and CDR2 SQIVND (reference sequence). The CDR3 consists of 14 residues. The V gene lost 5 bases and the J gene lost 4 bases, with 14 bases spanning the gap.

The chain employs TRBV6-5 and TRBJ2-1, with 9 bases fitting TRBD1. The CDR3 runs 15 residues. Unmatched junction bases numbered 5, after V lost 1 base and J lost 7 bases. CDR1 and CDR2 (germline): MNHEY, SVGAGI. CDR3 sequence: CASSYLDRGANEQFF. DNA of the CDR3: TGTGCCAGCAGTTACTTGGACAGGGGTGCGAATGAGCAGTTCTTC.

The chain links TRBV6-5 to TRBJ2-1, with D unresolved. With 0 bases removed from V and 2 bases from J, the gap between germline ends came to 8 bases. Germline V lookup: CDR1 MNHEY, CDR2 SVGAGI. CDR3 length: 15 residues. CDR3 bases: TGTGCCAGCAGTTACTCGGGAAGAACCTACAATGAGCAGTTCTTC. It encodes CASSYSGRTYNEQFF.

This clone was seen only once. Other nucleotide sequences from this sample produce the same CDR3. V and J are TRBV4-1 and TRBJ2-7, with TRBD1 identical over 9 bases. With 3 bases clipped from V and 6 bases from J, the junction kept 0 bases outside the gene matches. Germline CDR1 reads MGHRA; CDR2 reads YSYEKL. This CDR3 has 12 residues. The CDR3 nucleotides read TGCGCCAGCAGCCAGACAGGGGGCGAGCAGTACTTC. Translated, it gives CASSQTGGEQYF.

In the case of this clone: This sample also contains other DNA sequences that code for the same CDR3. V gene TRBV5-1 combines with J gene TRBJ2-5, with a weak D call TRBD1 (5 bases). CDR1 and CDR2 from the germline V gene are SGHRS and YFSETQ. Trimming took off 0 bases at V and 0 bases at J, with 6 bases between the two ends. CDR3 length: 14 residues. Here the CDR3 reads CASSLVRDQETQYF. In nucleotides, the CDR3 is TGCGCCAGCAGCTTGGTCAGGGACCAAGAGACCCAGTACTTC.

As concerns this clone: Other DNA sequences in the same sample also yield this CDR3. V is TRBV6-5 and J is TRBJ1-5; D gene uncertain. The germline CDR1 and CDR2 sequences are MNHEY and SVGAGI. Trimming took 3 bases from V and 2 from J, leaving 5 bases between them. This CDR3 is 13 amino acids long. The CDR3 reads CASSYRGNQPQHF. The CDR3 DNA follows: TGTGCCAGCAGTTATAGGGGCAATCAGCCCCAGCATTTT.